This T cell receptor (beta chain) was observed in a study of blood T cells in healthy people across ages. Germline CDR1 KGHDR, CDR2 SFDVKD. There are 14 residues in the CDR3. The J segment lost 6 bases and the V segment lost 4 bases, leaving 5 bases of the junction unmatched. Many counts were recorded for this clonotype. Together with a sample-barcoded 5' primer, a J-beta primer mix was included in a second PCR lasting 7 to 11 cycles. TCRdb re-called the 5' RACE reads through MiXCR, storing one row per CDR3 protein. The data hold 550,000 to 800,000 distinct CDR3 sequences, with approximately 31% observed a single time.

This TCR was recovered from a woman older than 75 in good health. The chain is built from TRBV24-1 and TRBJ2-1, with 7 bases identical to TRBD2. The source material was blood. CDR3 in DNA: TGTGCCACCAGTGAAGCGGGGTCGACCAATGAGCAGTTCTTC. It translates to CATSEAGSTNEQFF.